Shown below are 14 T cell receptor beta chains from a single sample sequenced in a study of beta chain features in type 1 diabetes. Of the isolated RNA, all was reverse transcribed, and so the sequenced material was expressed TCRB transcripts. Here immunoSEQ multiplex PCR was the method, and the copy in TCRdb shows in-frame clones only, minus some. The profile shows more than 350,000 clones, about an eighth of them singletons. Sequenced input: naive CD4+ T cells from blood. The receptors were gathered from a woman younger than 30 in good health.

This clone was seen more than once but under ten times. This chain joins TRBV18 and TRBJ2-3, with D tentatively TRBD2 (6 bases). The V gene lost 5 bases and the J gene lost 1 base, with 13 bases spanning the gap. The germline V gene has CDR1 KGHSH and CDR2 LQKENI. The CDR3 length is 15 residues. CDR3 coding DNA: TGTGCCAGCTCAAGAAGACAGCGGGGCACAGATACGCAGTATTTT. It is translated as CASSRRQRGTDTQYF.

This clone showed up just a few times. The chain has TRBV4-3 and TRBJ2-5; 8 bases are a match to TRBD1. Germline trimming cut 0 bases from V and 5 bases from J; bases unmatched to any gene: 8. Per the germline V gene, CDR1 is LGHNA and CDR2 is YSLEER. The CDR3 contains 16 residues. In DNA, the CDR3 is TGCGCCAGCAGCCAAGATCTTGCAGGGGGCCGTGAGACCCAGTACTTC. It codes for CASSQDLAGGRETQYF.

This clone was seen only a few times. The rearrangement joins TRBV9 to TRBJ2-1, with D perhaps matching TRBD2 (5 bases). The CDR3 runs 16 residues. V dropped 0 bases and J dropped 0 bases, with 10 bases sitting between them. CDR1 and CDR2 from the germline V gene are SGDLS and YYNGEE. CDR3 coding DNA: TGTGCCAGCAGCGTAGCACAACGGGGCTCCTACAATGAGCAGTTCTTC. This encodes CASSVAQRGSYNEQFF.

J is TRBJ2-7 and V is TRBV4-2; the D call may be TRBD1 or TRBD2 (6 bases each). Per germline, CDR1 LGHNA and CDR2 YNFKEQ. This CDR3 region has 15 residues. V was pared by 0 bases and J by 6 bases, with 15 bases between. DNA of the CDR3: TGTGCCAGCAGCCAAGATCCGGGGGCGATGAGCGAGCAGTACTTC. It encodes CASSQDPGAMSEQYF.

This clone was detected a few times. This same CDR3 is encoded by further DNA sequences in the sample. This chain joins TRBV6-5 and TRBJ2-5; TRBD1 is a possible D gene (6 bases). CDR3 length: 13 amino acids. Germline CDR1 is MNHEY and CDR2 is SVGAGI. V gave up 5 bases and J gave up 2 bases, with 9 bases separating them. The CDR3 reads CASSRDRQETQYF. The CDR3 bases are TGTGCCAGCAGTCGAGACAGGCAAGAGACCCAGTACTTC.

This chain connects TRBV7-9 to TRBJ1-3; D is unclear. This CDR3 contains 16 residues. With 1 base removed from V and 4 bases from J, the gap between germline ends came to 14 bases. CDR1 and CDR2 from the germline V gene are SEHNR and FQNEAQ (reference sequence). CDR3 protein: CASSLGPSVGGNTIYF. The CDR3 nucleotides are TGTGCCAGCAGCTTAGGCCCCTCCGTAGGAGGAAACACCATATATTTT.

This clone appeared a few times. The chain is built from TRBV7-3 and TRBJ2-1; possibly TRBD1 for D (5 bases). CDR3 length: 16 amino acids. Germline V lookup: CDR1 SGHTA, CDR2 FQGTGA. The V gene lost 4 bases and the J gene lost 0 bases, with 13 bases spanning the gap. This CDR3 is CASSSQTAVSYNEQFF. CDR3 DNA: TGTGCCAGCAGCTCCCAGACAGCCGTCTCCTACAATGAGCAGTTCTTC.

This clone was observed a few times. The rearrangement links TRBV7-9 to TRBJ2-3; D is perhaps TRBD1 (6 bases). This CDR3 has 16 amino acids. V lost 6 bases and J lost 0, with 16 bases in between. Germline V gives CDR1 SEHNR, CDR2 FQNEAQ (reference sequence). The CDR3 DNA sequence: TGTGCCAGCAGGTCTATCACAGGGTTTAGCACAGATACGCAGTATTTT. Amino acid sequence: CASRSITGFSTDTQYF.

Only a few counts were recorded for this clone. This chain links TRBV7-8 with TRBJ2-3; D is possibly TRBD2 (6 bases). This CDR3 region has 16 residues. The germline V gene encodes CDR1 SGHVS and CDR2 FQNEAQ. V lost 5 bases and J 2 bases, leaving 17 bases between the germline ends. The CDR3 loop is CASSQGLARHTDTQYF. CDR3 DNA: TGTGCCAGCAGCCAGGGACTGGCAAGGCACACAGATACGCAGTATTTT. Full variable domain (missing parts from reference TRBV7-8 and TRBJ2-3): GAGVSQSPRYKVAKRGQDVALRCDPISGHVSLFWYQQALGQGPEFLTYFQNEAQLDKSGLPSDRFFAERPEGSVSTLKIQRTQQEDSAVYLCASSQGLARHTDTQYFGPGTRLTVL.

This clone has a handful of counts. The chain uses TRBV7-2 and TRBJ1-6, with 10 bases aligning to TRBD1. The CDR3 covers 14 residues. Losses at the gene ends were 3 bases for V and 8 bases for J; bases not matched to a gene: 1. Germline CDR1 is SGHTA and CDR2 is FQGNSA. This chain's CDR3 is CASSLGQGYSPLHF. DNA of the CDR3: TGTGCCAGCAGCTTGGGACAGGGGTATTCACCCCTCCACTTT.

The chain joins TRBV7-2 to TRBJ1-3; D remains ambiguous. The CDR3 contains 14 residues. Trimming took 5 bases from V and 1 from J, leaving 9 bases between them. Germline CDR1 reads SGHTA; CDR2 reads FQGNSA. CDR3 sequence (DNA): TGTGCCAGCAGCCCCCGCCGGTCTGGAAACACCATATATTTT. This gives the protein CASSPRRSGNTIYF.

A few counts support this clone. This rearrangement joins TRBV5-4 to TRBJ2-1, with D possibly TRBD2 on 5 matching bases. Between the trimmed V and J ends, which lost 4 bases and 0 bases, there was a span of 14 bases. CDR1 is SGHNT and CDR2 is YYREEE in the germline V gene (reference sequence). This CDR3 is built from 16 residues. The DNA for the CDR3 is TGTGCCAGCAGCGAGGGCTACGGAAGCTCCTACAATGAGCAGTTCTTC. Translation gives CASSEGYGSSYNEQFF.

V and J are TRBV5-6 and TRBJ2-4; 7 bases match TRBD2. V trimming: 0 bases; J trimming: 15 bases; junction bases outside the gene matches: 6. From germline, CDR1 is SGHDT and CDR2 YYEEEE. CDR3 length: 12 amino acids. The CDR3 nucleotides read TGTGCCAGCAGCTTGGACTCCGGGACTACGTACTTC. Protein: CASSLDSGTTYF.

The chain couples TRBV14 to TRBJ2-5; weak D call: TRBD2 (5 bases). The CDR3 loop spans 13 amino acids. The germline gives CDR1 SGHDN, CDR2 FVKESK. Trimming stripped 1 base from V and 7 bases from J, with 10 bases between. Written as DNA, the CDR3 is TGTGCCAGCAGCCAAGCGGGGTCGGGGACCCAGTACTTC. Its protein is CASSQAGSGTQYF.